These 28 T cell receptor beta chains were sequenced from one sample in a study of T cells in Graves' hyperthyroidism and ophthalmopathy. Amplified TCR beta CDR3 regions derived from RNA transcripts. In the first-round RT-PCR of the TCR CDR3, the HTBI primer set was used. TCRdb re-called the multiplex PCR reads through MiXCR, storing one row per CDR3 protein. This sample has 300,000 to 450,000 distinct CDR3 sequences, with 13% found just once. The source material was blood. The source is a man aged 25-40 years with Graves' hyperthyroidism that later progressed to Graves' ophthalmopathy.

This clonotype was observed at least ten times. The CDR3 region is CASGSQMNTEAFF. In DNA, the CDR3 is TGTGCCAGCGGCTCACAGATGAACACTGAAGCTTTCTTT. The chain uses TRBV11-2 and TRBJ1-1; no clear D gene. This CDR3 has 13 amino acids. The V end lost 8 bases, the J end lost 0 bases, and 10 bases lay between the germline ends. Germline V gene data show CDR1 as SGHAT and CDR2 as FQNNGV.

Only a few counts were recorded for this clonotype. CDR3 nucleotide sequence: TGTGCCAGCAGCCAATGGCACAACACTGAAGCTTTCTTT. Translation: CASSQWHNTEAFF. This chain links TRBV14 with TRBJ1-1; D gene unclear. Between the trimmed V and J ends, which lost 2 bases and 2 bases, there was a span of 6 bases. The CDR3 extends over 13 amino acids. Germline V gives CDR1 SGHDN, CDR2 FVKESK.

This clonotype has a count of ten or more. CDR3 nucleotide sequence: TGTGCCAGCAGTTCTCTAAGGGGGCGGGTTGAAAAACTGTTTTTT. The encoded protein is CASSSLRGRVEKLFF. This chain links TRBV28 with TRBJ1-4; TRBD1 matches at 7 bases. The CDR3 sequence is 15 residues long. After removal of 4 bases from V and 7 bases from J, the junction contained 9 bases not matched to a gene. From germline, CDR1 is MDHEN and CDR2 SYDVKM.

Only a few counts were recorded for this clonotype. It is unclear where the CDR3 begins or ends on the DNA, so no DNA is shown, and the CDR3 is as TCRdb lists it. The chain recombines TRBV7-9 with TRBJ2-7; the D call of TRBD1 is as the table states it, not checked on the DNA. The CDR3 is made up of 11 amino acids, end residues included. Germline V gene sequence: CDR1 SEHNR, CDR2 FQNEAQ (reference sequence). CDR3 in amino acids: CASSFGQGQYF.

This clonotype was counted between two and nine times. This chain links TRBV25-1 with TRBJ1-5; 8 bases match TRBD1. CDR1 and CDR2 from the germline V gene are MGHDK and SYGVNS. There are 14 residues in the CDR3. The V and J ends lost 1 base and 6 bases, in that order; junction bases with no gene match: 2. For the CDR3, the DNA is TGTGCCAGCAGTGAATGGGACAGGTTTCAGCCCCAGCATTTT. Its protein is CASSEWDRFQPQHF. The whole variable domain, remainder taken from reference TRBV25-1 and TRBJ1-5, is EADIYQTPRYLVIGTGKKITLECSQTMGHDKMYWYQQDPGMELHLIHYSYGVNSTEKGDLSSESTVSRIRTEHFPLTLESARPSHTSQYLCASSEWDRFQPQHFGDGTRLSIL.

This clonotype turned up a few times. The V gene is TRBV6-1, the J gene TRBJ2-1, with a weak D call TRBD2 (7 bases). Trimming shortened V by 5 bases and J by 3 bases, and 11 bases separated the two germline ends. CDR3 size: 14 residues. The germline V gene encodes CDR1 MNHNS and CDR2 SASEGT. In DNA, the CDR3 is TGTGCCAGCAGTAAGGGGGGGCACTACAATGAGCAGTTCTTC. Protein product: CASSKGGHYNEQFF.

As DNA, the CDR3 is TGTGCCAGCAGCTTACCGAGGGATCGGATGAACACTGAAGCTTTCTTT. Residues: CASSLPRDRMNTEAFF. V gene TRBV11-2 combines with J gene TRBJ1-1; no reliable D call. CDR3 size: 16 residues. Trimming stripped 2 bases from V and 0 bases from J, with 13 bases between. Germline V gives CDR1 SGHAT, CDR2 FQNNGV.

This clonotype has only a few counts. A clone one base away is much larger, so this may be a read error. Written as DNA, the CDR3 is TGTGCCAGCAGTTTGGGGGGCAGGGCCCACGAGCAGTACTTC. Protein: CASSLGGRAHEQYF. The V call is TRBV12-3 or TRBV12-4, the J call TRBJ2-7; D assignment may be TRBD1 or TRBD2 (6 bases each). The CDR3 runs 14 residues. V was shortened by 3 bases and J by 5 bases, with 14 bases between the two germline ends.

This clonotype was seen repeatedly, ten times or more. J is TRBJ1-1 and V is TRBV12-3 or TRBV12-4, with D unresolved. The CDR3 loop spans 14 amino acids. V was trimmed by 1 base and J by 7 bases, leaving 13 bases between them. The CDR3 nucleotides are TGTGCCAGCAGTTTAGGAGCCAGGCTGTATGAAGCTTTCTTT. Its translation is CASSLGARLYEAFF.

In its sample, this clonotype was seen many times. The V gene is TRBV28, the J gene TRBJ1-1, with TRBD1 matching over 7 bases. Germline V gives CDR1 MDHEN, CDR2 SYDVKM. After removal of 5 bases from V and 0 bases from J, the junction contained 6 bases not matched to a gene. This CDR3 is 15 amino acids long. CDR3 nucleotides: TGTGCCAGCAGTGAAACCGGGACAGTGAACACTGAAGCTTTCTTT. It translates to CASSETGTVNTEAFF. The complete variable domain, with remaining parts taken from reference TRBV28 and TRBJ1-1, reads DVKVTQSSRYLVKRTGEKVFLECVQDMDHENMFWYRQDPGLGLRLIYFSYDVKMKEKGDIPEGYSVSREKKERFSLILESASTNQTSMYLCASSETGTVNTEAFFGQGTRLTVV.

The sample holds a few counts of this clonotype. This may stem from a read error, because a much larger clone lies one nucleotide away. The chain couples TRBV7-3 to TRBJ2-1; TRBD2 matches 11 bases. The V and J ends lost 5 bases and 8 bases, in that order; junction bases with no gene match: 8. Germline loops: CDR1 SGHTA, CDR2 FQGTGA. This CDR3 comprises 15 residues. The CDR3 loop reads CASSKTSGAVDEQFF. The CDR3 DNA sequence: TGTGCCAGCAGCAAGACTAGCGGGGCGGTGGATGAGCAGTTCTTC.

This clonotype showed up many times. This chain links TRBV3-1 with TRBJ2-7; 12 positions match TRBD2. Germline trimming cut 4 bases from V and 2 bases from J; bases unmatched to any gene: 6. From germline, CDR1 is LGHDT and CDR2 YNNKEL (reference sequence). CDR3 length equals 16 residues. The CDR3 spells CASSLGTSGSPYEQYF. In nucleotides, the CDR3 is TGTGCCAGCAGCCTCGGGACTAGCGGGTCCCCCTACGAGCAGTACTTC.

This clonotype appeared a few times. An end of the junction does not agree with germline; a read error may underlie this. The CDR3 loop is CASSFSPPQGSYNEQFF. The CDR3 bases are TGCGCCAGCAGCTTTTCCCCCCCCCAGGGTTCCTACAATGAGCAGTTCTTC. The chain uses TRBV7-3 and TRBJ2-1, with D perhaps TRBD1 (5 bases). CDR1 and CDR2 (germline): SGHTA, FQGTGA. CDR3 length: 17 amino acids.

The rearrangement links TRBV7-9 to TRBJ2-2, with no clear D. With 4 bases removed from V and 0 bases from J, the gap between germline ends came to 12 bases. This CDR3 comprises 16 residues. CDR1 is SEHNR and CDR2 is FQNEAQ in the germline V gene (reference sequence). CDR3 sequence (DNA): TGTGCCAGCAGCTACGGATGGTTCGCGAACACCGGGGAGCTGTTTTTT. Its protein product is CASSYGWFANTGELFF.

The chain has TRBV4-1 and TRBJ2-7, with D uncertain. CDR1 is MGHRA, CDR2 YSYEKL, per germline. The ends were cut back, 3 bases at V and 0 bases at J, with 15 bases in the middle. The CDR3 extends over 16 amino acids. CDR3 residues: CASSHGSEYSSYEQYF. The CDR3, as DNA: TGCGCCAGCAGCCACGGATCTGAATATAGCTCCTACGAGCAGTACTTC.

The table lists this clonotype with many counts. The chain has TRBV20-1 and TRBJ2-1; 15 nucleotides match TRBD2. CDR1 is DFQATT and CDR2 is SNEGSKA in the germline V gene (reference sequence). CDR3 length equals 13 residues. J gave up 7 bases and V 6 bases, and 1 base lay outside the gene matches. The CDR3 nucleotides read TGCAGTGCCGGGACTAGCGGGAGGAATGAGCAGTTCTTC. Protein sequence: CSAGTSGRNEQFF.

The genes are TRBV5-1 and TRBJ2-7; either TRBD1 or TRBD2 may fit D (5 bases each). The CDR3 extends over 14 amino acids. Germline loops: CDR1 SGHRS, CDR2 YFSETQ. V was clipped by 3 bases and J by 3 bases, with 13 bases between them. CDR3 loop: CASSSSGAVYEQYF. The CDR3 nucleotides read TGCGCCAGCAGCTCGTCCGGGGCCGTCTACGAGCAGTACTTC. Filled out from reference TRBV5-1 and TRBJ2-7, the complete variable domain reads KAGVTQTPRYLIKTRGQQVTLSCSPISGHRSVSWYQQTPGQGLQFLFEYFSETQRNKGNFPGRFSGRQFSNSRSEMNVSTLELGDSALYLCASSSSGAVYEQYFGPGTRLTVT.

This clonotype was observed at least ten times. The chain joins TRBV24-1 to TRBJ2-2; possibly TRBD1 for D (6 bases). The CDR3 covers 18 residues. The germline V gene has CDR1 KGHDR and CDR2 SFDVKD. V was shortened by 5 bases and J by 4 bases, with 22 bases between the two germline ends. CDR3 amino acids: CATSGPMSRGTTTGELFF. In nucleotides, the CDR3 is TGTGCCACCAGTGGGCCCATGTCAAGGGGGACGACCACCGGGGAGCTGTTTTTT.

This clonotype was detected ten times or more. CDR3 in amino acids: CASSSSGTGLYEQYF. The CDR3 region has the DNA TGTGCCAGCAGTTCCTCCGGGACAGGGCTCTACGAGCAGTACTTC. The chain links TRBV12-3 or TRBV12-4 to TRBJ2-7, with 9 bases that match TRBD1. Trimming at V came to 4 bases and at J to 3 bases, leaving 7 bases not matched to a gene. This CDR3 has 15 amino acids.

This clonotype has ten or more counts. The J gene is TRBJ1-5, the V gene TRBV2; D may be TRBD1 (5 bases). The germline gives CDR1 SNHLY, CDR2 FYNNEI. V shed 4 bases and J shed 2 bases, with 15 bases lying between them. This CDR3 region has 16 residues. The CDR3 sequence: CASSALGGNGNQPQHF. CDR3 DNA sequence: TGTGCCAGCAGTGCCTTGGGGGGGAATGGCAATCAGCCCCAGCATTTT.

CDR3 sequence (DNA): TGCGCCAGCAGCTTGAGTGCCCGGGACACCCGGCGAGCCGCTAATGAAAAACTGTTTTTT. Its protein is CASSLSARDTRRAANEKLFF. The chain joins TRBV5-1 to TRBJ1-4, with D perhaps TRBD1 (6 bases). Germline V gene sequence: CDR1 SGHRS, CDR2 YFSETQ. The CDR3 extends over 20 amino acids. Trimming pared 1 base from V and 3 bases from J, leaving 25 bases between.

This clonotype was recorded many times. The V gene is TRBV28, the J gene TRBJ1-4; D uncertain. CDR1 is MDHEN, CDR2 SYDVKM, per germline. Trimming removed 4 bases from V and 6 bases from J, with 9 bases in between. This CDR3 has 13 amino acids. The CDR3 region is CASSSGIYEKLFF. The CDR3 bases are TGTGCCAGCAGTTCCGGAATTTATGAAAAACTGTTTTTT.

Comments on this clonotype: Given a much more abundant clone one base away, this may be a read error. V usage is TRBV6-1 and J usage is TRBJ1-6, with no clear D. This CDR3 has 14 amino acids. In germline, CDR1 is MNHNS, CDR2 SASEGT. Here the CDR3 reads CAGSELGWGSPLHF. The CDR3 region has the DNA TGTGCCGGCAGTGAACTGGGTTGGGGTTCACCCCTCCACTTT.

In this sample, this clonotype turned up a few times. J is TRBJ2-1 and V is TRBV18, with 9 bases that match TRBD2. The CDR3 is made up of 15 amino acids. The V gene's germline CDR1 is KGHSH and CDR2 LQKENI. Trimming cost V 5 bases and J 4 bases; bases outside gene matches: 6. The CDR3 protein is CASSSGGGVYNEQFF. CDR3 DNA sequence: TGTGCCAGCTCATCTGGCGGGGGGGTGTACAATGAGCAGTTCTTC.

This clonotype was detected many times. The chain joins TRBV11-3 to TRBJ1-1; tentatively, D is TRBD1 (6 bases). Trimming stripped 5 bases from V and 6 bases from J, with 19 bases between. CDR1 is SGHNT, CDR2 YENEEA, per germline. This CDR3 contains 15 residues. The CDR3 DNA is TGTGCCAGCAGCGACGACAGGAGAAGGTCCTCTGAAGCTTTCTTT. Translated: CASSDDRRRSSEAFF.

There are many counts of this clonotype. The rearrangement uses TRBV12-3 or TRBV12-4 and TRBJ2-2; D unresolved. The germline V and J ends were trimmed by 4 bases and 4 bases, with 4 bases remaining between them. CDR3 length: 12 residues. CDR3 amino acids: CASSSGTGELFF. CDR3 coding DNA: TGTGCCAGCAGTTCGGGCACCGGGGAGCTGTTTTTT.

The chain has TRBV4-2 and TRBJ2-1; 10 bases are a match to TRBD2. Germline CDR1 reads LGHNA; CDR2 reads YNFKEQ. The CDR3 extends over 16 amino acids. Trimming took 0 bases from V and 10 from J; bases not matched to a gene: 9. The CDR3 is CASSQDSGGFPGEQFF. CDR3 coding DNA: TGTGCCAGCAGCCAAGATAGCGGGGGGTTCCCCGGCGAGCAGTTCTTC.

The sample holds a few counts of this clonotype. J is TRBJ2-7 and V is TRBV18, with D maybe TRBD2 (5 bases). Per the germline V gene, CDR1 is KGHSH and CDR2 is LQKENI. CDR3 length equals 15 residues. The germline V and J ends were trimmed by 2 bases and 0 bases, with 11 bases remaining between them. CDR3 sequence reads: CASSPAGVGSYEQYF. The CDR3 DNA is TGTGCCAGCTCACCAGCCGGGGTGGGCTCCTACGAGCAGTACTTC.